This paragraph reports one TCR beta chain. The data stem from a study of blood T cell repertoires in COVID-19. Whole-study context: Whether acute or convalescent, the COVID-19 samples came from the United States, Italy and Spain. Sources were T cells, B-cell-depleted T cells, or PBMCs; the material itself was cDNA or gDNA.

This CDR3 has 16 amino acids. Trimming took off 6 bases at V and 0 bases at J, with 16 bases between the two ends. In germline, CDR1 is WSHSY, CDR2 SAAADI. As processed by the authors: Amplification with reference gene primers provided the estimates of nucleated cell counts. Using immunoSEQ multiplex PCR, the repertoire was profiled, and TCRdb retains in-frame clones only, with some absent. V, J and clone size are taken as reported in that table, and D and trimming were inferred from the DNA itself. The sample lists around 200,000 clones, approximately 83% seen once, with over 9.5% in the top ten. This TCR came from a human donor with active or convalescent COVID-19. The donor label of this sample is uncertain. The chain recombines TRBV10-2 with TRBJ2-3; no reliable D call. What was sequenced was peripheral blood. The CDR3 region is CASRGPTVSSTDTQYF. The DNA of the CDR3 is TGCGCCAGCAGGGGCCCCACAGTATCGAGCACAGATACGCAGTATTTT.